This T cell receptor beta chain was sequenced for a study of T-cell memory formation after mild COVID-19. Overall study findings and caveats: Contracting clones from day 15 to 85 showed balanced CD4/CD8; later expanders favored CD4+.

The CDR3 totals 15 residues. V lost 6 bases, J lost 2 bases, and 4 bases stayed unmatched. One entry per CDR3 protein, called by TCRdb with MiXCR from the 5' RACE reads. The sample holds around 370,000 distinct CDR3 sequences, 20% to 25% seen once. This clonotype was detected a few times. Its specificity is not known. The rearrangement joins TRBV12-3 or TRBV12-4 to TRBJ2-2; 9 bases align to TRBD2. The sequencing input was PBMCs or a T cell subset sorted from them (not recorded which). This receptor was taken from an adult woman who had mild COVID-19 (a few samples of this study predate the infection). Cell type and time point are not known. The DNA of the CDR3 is TGTGCCAGCAGACAGACTAGCGGAAACACCGGGGAGCTGTTTTTT. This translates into CASRQTSGNTGELFF.